The T cell receptor (beta chain) under discussion was sequenced for a study of identical twins. General study points: It was possible that invariant MAIT and iNKT cells partly confounded the zero-insertion analyses.

Germline CDR1 and CDR2: SEHNR and FQNEAQ (reference sequence). V was trimmed by 2 bases and J by 8 bases, leaving 9 bases between them. There are 12 residues in the CDR3. Via MiXCR, TCRdb re-called the 5' RACE reads, giving one row per CDR3 protein. This sample has 450,000 or so distinct CDR3 sequences; 11% to 15% occur once, and the top ten carry around 0.48%. To note about this clonotype: Its matching antigen is unknown.

The same sample was also studied in work on yellow fever vaccine responses in identical twins.

This receptor was identified in a woman between 18 and 29 years old in good health. This chain connects TRBV7-9 to TRBJ1-2; perhaps TRBD1 as D (6 bases). Input material: CD4+ T cells sorted from blood. As DNA, the CDR3 is TGTGCCAGCAGCTTACTTGGGGGCGGCTACACCTTC. This sequence encodes CASSLLGGGYTF.